The 16 T cell receptor beta chains in this list originate from one sample, sequenced in a study of blood T cell repertoires in COVID-19. Only in-frame clones appear in the TCRdb table, and some are missing; sequencing was by immunoSEQ multiplex PCR. This table holds roughly 160,000 clones, approximately 90% found once. The specimen sequenced was peripheral blood. These receptors all come from a woman in her sixties or seventies with COVID-19, enrolled during active disease.

The V gene is TRBV13, the J gene TRBJ1-3; no reliable D call. Trimming removed 5 bases from V and 0 bases from J, with 14 bases in between. The CDR3 has 16 amino acids. CDR1 PRHDT and CDR2 FYEKMQ come from the germline V gene (reference sequence). The CDR3 DNA follows: TGTGCCAGCAGCAACCTATACAGAGACTCTGGAAACACCATATATTTT. It encodes CASSNLYRDSGNTIYF.

This clone was seen once. The genes are TRBV5-1 and TRBJ2-1, with D perhaps TRBD1 (6 bases). Germline-derived CDR1 and CDR2 are SGHRS and YFSETQ. Trimming removed 0 bases at V and 0 bases at J, with 7 bases between. The CDR3 has 15 residues. In DNA form, the CDR3 reads TGCGCCAGCAGCTTGGGACAGGCCTCCTACAATGAGCAGTTCTTC. Its protein is CASSLGQASYNEQFF.

The chain employs TRBV14 and TRBJ1-6, with D possibly matching TRBD1 (5 bases). In germline, CDR1 is SGHDN, CDR2 FVKESK. The CDR3 loop spans 15 amino acids. V lost 5 bases and J lost 8, with 16 bases in between. The CDR3 reads CASSDQGAGYSPLHF. The DNA for the CDR3 is TGTGCCAGCAGCGACCAGGGAGCGGGATATTCACCCCTCCACTTT.

There are a few counts of this clone. This chain connects TRBV4-1 to TRBJ1-2, with 7 bases fitting TRBD1. V shed 6 bases, J shed 2 bases, and the junction held 12 bases outside the gene matches. The CDR3 spans 16 residues. Germline V gene lookup returns CDR1 MGHRA and CDR2 YSYEKL. CDR3 sequence: CASRQNTLGQNYGYTF. CDR3 bases: TGCGCCAGCAGACAAAACACCCTGGGACAGAACTATGGCTACACCTTC.

The V call is TRBV2, the J call TRBJ2-1; 9 nucleotides line up with TRBD2. This CDR3 contains 16 residues. The germline gives CDR1 SNHLY, CDR2 FYNNEI. With V trimmed by 6 bases and J by 3 bases, 9 bases remained unmatched. For the CDR3, the DNA is TGTGCCAGCAGCGGACAGACTAGCGGTGGCTACAATGAGCAGTTCTTC. Its translation is CASSGQTSGGYNEQFF.

V gene TRBV28 combines with J gene TRBJ1-2; 11 positions agree with TRBD1. Germline trimming cut 6 bases from V and 0 bases from J; bases unmatched to any gene: 12. The germline V gene has CDR1 MDHEN and CDR2 SYDVKM. CDR3 size: 18 residues. This CDR3 reads CASRRTPGQGVANYGYTF. The CDR3 nucleotides are TGTGCCAGCAGGCGAACGCCGGGACAGGGGGTAGCTAACTATGGCTACACCTTC.

The chain has TRBV7-9 and TRBJ2-2; 7 bases map to TRBD2. The trim removed 5 bases at V and 2 bases at J, leaving 11 bases unmatched. CDR1 SEHNR and CDR2 FQNEAQ come from the germline V gene (reference sequence). CDR3 size: 17 residues. The CDR3 DNA reads TGTGCCAGCAGCCAACAGCGGGGAGACTCTAACACCGGGGAGCTGTTTTTT. It codes for CASSQQRGDSNTGELFF. The complete variable domain, with remaining parts taken from reference TRBV7-9 and TRBJ2-2, reads DTGVSQNPRHKITKRGQNVTFRCDPISEHNRLYWYRQTLGQGPEFLTYFQNEAQLEKSRLLSDRFSAERPKGSFSTLEIQRTEQGDSAMYLCASSQQRGDSNTGELFFGEGSRLTVL.

The chain links TRBV28 to TRBJ1-4, with a possible D match to TRBD1 (5 bases). The CDR3 runs to 13 residues. The V gene lost 8 bases and the J gene lost 8 bases, with 15 bases spanning the gap. Germline V lookup: CDR1 MDHEN, CDR2 SYDVKM. CDR3 sequence: CASRTPRLEKLFF. The CDR3 nucleotides read TGTGCCAGCCGGACACCTCGTTTAGAAAAACTGTTTTTT.

The V and J genes are TRBV19 and TRBJ1-5, with 8 positions matching TRBD1. CDR3 length: 18 residues. The V gene's germline CDR1 is LNHDA and CDR2 SQIVND (reference sequence). The V segment lost 6 bases and the J segment 2 bases; nucleotides outside the gene matches: 15. CDR3 DNA sequence: TGTGCCAGTAGGCCCGAGCAGGGGGCGGGTTGGCGCAATCAGCCCCAGCATTTT. It translates to CASRPEQGAGWRNQPQHF.

The chain is built from TRBV28 and TRBJ2-6, with D perhaps TRBD1 (6 bases). V shed 2 bases and J shed 2 bases, with 13 bases lying between them. From germline, CDR1 is MDHEN and CDR2 SYDVKM. CDR3 length: 17 residues. CDR3 DNA: TGTGCCAGCAGTTTAATCGGCAGGGGACCTGGGGCCAACGTCCTGACTTTC. This codes for CASSLIGRGPGANVLTF.

This chain's CDR3 is CASSSVVQGRETQYF. In DNA form, the CDR3 reads TGTGCCAGCAGTTCCGTAGTCCAGGGAAGAGAGACCCAGTACTTC. The rearrangement uses TRBV6-5 and TRBJ2-5, with TRBD1 as a possible D gene (5 bases). The germline gives CDR1 MNHEY, CDR2 SVGAGI. This CDR3 is 15 amino acids long. The V and J ends lost 4 bases and 4 bases respectively, with 16 bases between them.

The chain is built from TRBV5-5 and TRBJ1-1, with TRBD1 identical over 9 bases. CDR3 size: 14 residues. From germline, CDR1 is SGHKS and CDR2 YYEKEE (reference sequence). After removal of 3 bases from V and 5 bases from J, the junction contained 5 bases not matched to a gene. CDR3 in amino acids: CASSSLDRGTEAFF. The CDR3 DNA is TGTGCCAGCAGCTCCCTGGACAGGGGTACTGAAGCTTTCTTT.

The rearrangement links TRBV19 to TRBJ1-2, with a possible D match to TRBD1 (6 bases). Trimming pared 4 bases from V and 8 bases from J, leaving 11 bases between. The germline V gene has CDR1 LNHDA and CDR2 SQIVND (reference sequence). There are 12 residues in the CDR3. CDR3: CASSKQGFGYTF. As DNA, the CDR3 is TGTGCCAGTAGTAAACAGGGTTTCGGCTACACCTTC.

This sequence joins TRBV18 and TRBJ1-1; tentatively, D is TRBD1 (6 bases). Looked up from germline, CDR1 is KGHSH and CDR2 is LQKENI. This CDR3 region has 14 residues. V lost 4 bases and J lost 1, with 10 bases in between. The CDR3 sequence is CASSHYRENTEAFF. The DNA for the CDR3 is TGTGCCAGCTCACACTACAGGGAGAACACTGAAGCTTTCTTT.

The chain links TRBV5-1 to TRBJ2-2; TRBD2 is a possible D gene (6 bases). Germline CDR1 and CDR2: SGHRS and YFSETQ. The CDR3 has 14 amino acids. V was pared by 0 bases and J by 4 bases, with 7 bases between. Here the CDR3 reads CASSLGGATGELFF. The DNA of the CDR3 is TGCGCCAGCAGCTTGGGCGGGGCCACCGGGGAGCTGTTTTTT.

J is TRBJ1-6 and V is TRBV7-2, with D unresolved. This CDR3 has 16 amino acids. Germline loops: CDR1 SGHTA, CDR2 FQGNSA. V gave up 1 base and J gave up 3 bases, with 10 bases separating them. CDR3: CASSLENSIYNSPLHF. The DNA for the CDR3 is TGTGCCAGCAGCTTAGAGAACAGTATCTATAATTCACCCCTCCACTTT.